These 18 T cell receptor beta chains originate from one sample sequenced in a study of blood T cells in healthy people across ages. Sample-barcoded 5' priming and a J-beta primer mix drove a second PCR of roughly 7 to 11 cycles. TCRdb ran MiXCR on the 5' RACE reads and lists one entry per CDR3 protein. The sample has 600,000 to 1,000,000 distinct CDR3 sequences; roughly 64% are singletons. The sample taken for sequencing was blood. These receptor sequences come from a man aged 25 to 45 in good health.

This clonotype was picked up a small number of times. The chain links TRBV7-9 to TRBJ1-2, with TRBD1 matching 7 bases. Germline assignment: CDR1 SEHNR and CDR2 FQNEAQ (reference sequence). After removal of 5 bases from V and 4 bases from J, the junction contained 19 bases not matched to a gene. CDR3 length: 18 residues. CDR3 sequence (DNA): TGTGCCAGCAGCGGGGGGGGGGACAGCCGGAGCCCCTTCTATGGCTACACCTTC. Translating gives CASSGGGDSRSPFYGYTF. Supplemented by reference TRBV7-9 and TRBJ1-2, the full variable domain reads DTGVSQNPRHKITKRGQNVTFRCDPISEHNRLYWYRQTLGQGPEFLTYFQNEAQLEKSRLLSDRFSAERPKGSFSTLEIQRTEQGDSAMYLCASSGGGDSRSPFYGYTFGSGTRLTVV.

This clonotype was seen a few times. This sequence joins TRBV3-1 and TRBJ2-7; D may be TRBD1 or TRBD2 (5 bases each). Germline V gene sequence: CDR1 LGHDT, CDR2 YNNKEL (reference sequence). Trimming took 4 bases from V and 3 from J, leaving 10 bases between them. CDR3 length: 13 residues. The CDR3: CASSPRDGYEQYF. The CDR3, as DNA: TGTGCCAGCAGCCCCCGGGACGGCTACGAGCAGTACTTC.

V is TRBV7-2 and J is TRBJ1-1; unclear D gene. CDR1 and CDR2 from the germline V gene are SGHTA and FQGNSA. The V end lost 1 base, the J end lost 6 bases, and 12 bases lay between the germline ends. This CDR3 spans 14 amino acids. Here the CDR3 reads CASSLGGKVPEAFF. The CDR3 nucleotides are TGTGCCAGCAGCTTAGGGGGTAAAGTGCCTGAAGCTTTCTTT.

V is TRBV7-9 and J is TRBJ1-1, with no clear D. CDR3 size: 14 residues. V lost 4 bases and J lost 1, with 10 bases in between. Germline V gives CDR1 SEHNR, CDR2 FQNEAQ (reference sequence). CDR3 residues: CASSYLWENTEAFF. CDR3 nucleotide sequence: TGTGCCAGCAGCTACCTGTGGGAGAACACTGAAGCTTTCTTT.

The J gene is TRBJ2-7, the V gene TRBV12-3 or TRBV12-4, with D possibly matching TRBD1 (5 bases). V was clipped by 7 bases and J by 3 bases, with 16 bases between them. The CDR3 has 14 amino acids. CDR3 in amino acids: CASKRRGTNYEQYF. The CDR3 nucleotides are TGTGCCAGCAAAAGAAGGGGTACAAACTACGAGCAGTACTTC.

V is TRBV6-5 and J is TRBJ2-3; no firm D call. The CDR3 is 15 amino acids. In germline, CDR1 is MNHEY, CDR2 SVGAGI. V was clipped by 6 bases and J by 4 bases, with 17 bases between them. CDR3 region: CASRQAAFRSDTQYF. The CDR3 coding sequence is TGTGCCAGCAGGCAGGCGGCTTTCCGTTCAGATACGCAGTATTTT.

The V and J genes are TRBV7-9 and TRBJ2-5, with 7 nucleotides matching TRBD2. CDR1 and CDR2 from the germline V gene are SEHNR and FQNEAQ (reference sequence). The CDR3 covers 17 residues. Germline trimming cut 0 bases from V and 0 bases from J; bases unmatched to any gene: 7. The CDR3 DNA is TGTGCCAGCAGCTTAGCGCGGAGCGGGAAGAACCAAGAGACCCAGTACTTC. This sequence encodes CASSLARSGKNQETQYF.

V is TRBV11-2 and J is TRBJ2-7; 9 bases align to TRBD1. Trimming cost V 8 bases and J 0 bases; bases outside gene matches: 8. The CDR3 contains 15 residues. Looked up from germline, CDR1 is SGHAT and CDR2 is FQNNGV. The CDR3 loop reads CASGQGQGASYEQYF. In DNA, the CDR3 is TGTGCCAGCGGCCAGGGACAGGGAGCCTCCTACGAGCAGTACTTC.

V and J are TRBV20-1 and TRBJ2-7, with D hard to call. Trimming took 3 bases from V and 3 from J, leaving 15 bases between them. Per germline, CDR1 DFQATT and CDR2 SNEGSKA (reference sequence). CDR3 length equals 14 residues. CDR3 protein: CSARVSSSSYEQYF. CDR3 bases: TGCAGTGCTAGGGTCTCGTCCAGTAGCTACGAGCAGTACTTC.

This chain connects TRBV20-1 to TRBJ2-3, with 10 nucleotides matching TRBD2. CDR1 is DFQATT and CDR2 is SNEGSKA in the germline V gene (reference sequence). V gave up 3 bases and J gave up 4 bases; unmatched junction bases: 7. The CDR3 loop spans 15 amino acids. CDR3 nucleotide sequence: TGCAGTGCTAGGTTAGCGGGAGGTGTACCAGATACGCAGTATTTT. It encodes CSARLAGGVPDTQYF.

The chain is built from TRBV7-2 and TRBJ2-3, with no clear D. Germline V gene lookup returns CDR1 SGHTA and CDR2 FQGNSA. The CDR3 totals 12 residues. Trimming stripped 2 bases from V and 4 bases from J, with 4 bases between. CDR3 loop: CASSLNPDTQYF. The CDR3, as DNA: TGTGCCAGCAGCTTAAATCCAGATACGCAGTATTTT.

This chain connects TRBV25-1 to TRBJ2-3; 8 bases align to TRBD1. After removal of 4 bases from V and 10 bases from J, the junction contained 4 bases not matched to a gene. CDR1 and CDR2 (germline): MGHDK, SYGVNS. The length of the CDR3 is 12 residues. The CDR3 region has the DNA TGTGCCAGCAGTGGGACAGGGTCCCCGCAGTATTTT. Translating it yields CASSGTGSPQYF.

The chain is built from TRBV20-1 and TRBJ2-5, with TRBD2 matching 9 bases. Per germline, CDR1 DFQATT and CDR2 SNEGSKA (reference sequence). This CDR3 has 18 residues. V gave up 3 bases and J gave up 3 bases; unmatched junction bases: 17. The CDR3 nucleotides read TGCAGTGCTAGGAGACGGACGGGAACCCGACTAGCGGAAGAGACCCAGTACTTC. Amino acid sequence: CSARRRTGTRLAEETQYF.

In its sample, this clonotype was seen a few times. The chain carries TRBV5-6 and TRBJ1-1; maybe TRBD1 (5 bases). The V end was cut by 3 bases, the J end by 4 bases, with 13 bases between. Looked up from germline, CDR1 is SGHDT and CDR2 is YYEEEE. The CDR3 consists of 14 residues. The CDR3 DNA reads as TGTGCCAGCAGCTGGGGGATTACGAGCACTGAAGCTTTCTTT. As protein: CASSWGITSTEAFF.

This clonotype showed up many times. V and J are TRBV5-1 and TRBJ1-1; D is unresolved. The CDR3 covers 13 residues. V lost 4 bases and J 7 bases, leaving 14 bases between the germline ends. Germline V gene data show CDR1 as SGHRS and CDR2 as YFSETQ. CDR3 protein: CASSDAGMGEAFF. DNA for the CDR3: TGCGCCAGCAGCGATGCGGGTATGGGTGAAGCTTTCTTT.

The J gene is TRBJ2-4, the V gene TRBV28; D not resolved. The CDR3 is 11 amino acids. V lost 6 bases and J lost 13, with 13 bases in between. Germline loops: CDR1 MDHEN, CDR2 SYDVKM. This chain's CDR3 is CASRATGPQYF. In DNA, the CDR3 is TGTGCCAGCAGAGCTACCGGGCCCCAGTACTTC.

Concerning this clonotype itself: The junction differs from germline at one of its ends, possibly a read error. CDR3 protein: CASSEDTSPETQYF. The CDR3 nucleotides read TGTGCCAGCAGTGAAGATACTAGCCCAGAGACGCAGTATTTT. This rearrangement joins TRBV2 to TRBJ2-3, with D maybe TRBD2 (6 bases). CDR3 length: 14 residues. Germline V lookup: CDR1 SNHLY, CDR2 FYNNEI.

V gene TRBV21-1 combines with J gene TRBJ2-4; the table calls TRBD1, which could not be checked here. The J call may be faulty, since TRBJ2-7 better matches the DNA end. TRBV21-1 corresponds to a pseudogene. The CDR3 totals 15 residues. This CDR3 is CASSKRGAAAGEQYF. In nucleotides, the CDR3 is TGTGCCAGCAGCAAAAGGGGAGCGGCGGCAGGCGAGCAGTACTTC.